Reported below is one T cell receptor (beta chain). What it binds is unknown. This sample was taken from a study of response to subunit inactivated influenza vaccine. Study observations and caveats: New T cells are recruited in small numbers by each seasonal influenza vaccination, according to the authors' suggestion.

MiXCR, run by TCRdb on the RT-PCR reads, gives a single entry per CDR3 protein. Of hundreds of thousands of distinct CDR3 sequences in the sample, more than 11% are singletons; the top ten hold 6.5% to 8.5%. Germline CDR1 reads MGHRA; CDR2 reads YSYEKL. This CDR3 has 16 residues. V lost 0 bases to trimming and J lost 0 bases, with 11 bases between them. The origin of this receptor is a man aged 50 or older who received an inactivated influenza vaccine. Source: PBMCs from blood, taken 14 to 15 days before vaccination. The chain is built from TRBV4-1 and TRBJ1-2, with D unresolved. The CDR3 sequence is CASSQDVRRANYGYTF. The CDR3 nucleotides are TGCGCCAGCAGCCAAGATGTACGGCGGGCTAACTATGGCTACACCTTC.